A selection of T cell receptor beta chains follows, all from one sample in a study of cytomegalovirus exposure and HLA in healthy donors. Libraries were prepared by immunoSEQ multiplex PCR; TCRdb keeps only in-frame clonotypes and omits some of them. The data contain over 100,000 clones, 64% of them seen just once; the ten biggest clones take up 2.4%. What was sequenced was PBMCs. The receptors come from a middle-aged woman in good health and CMV-seronegative. Both conserved end residues are part of each CDR3. Each record gives: V gene, CDR3 length, clone size, J gene, CDR3 protein. Clone size is shown for a subset of rows, as once, few, many or a class of expanded clone.

TRBV6-5	15	.	TRBJ2-7	CASSSGTGGSYEQYF
TRBV7-6	14	.	TRBJ1-1	CASSPGQVESEAFF
TRBV5-6	15	.	TRBJ1-1	CASSLSQGWVTEAFF
TRBV5-4	16	.	TRBJ2-3	CASSSKLAGSTDTQYF
TRBV30	14	few	TRBJ2-3	CAWSVMGPTDTQYF
TRBV5-6	17	.	TRBJ2-3	CASSLVRSGGLTDTQYF
TRBV4-3	18	few	TRBJ2-2	CASSQDLSSGGFTGELFF
TRBV28	10	few	TRBJ1-3	CASSGNTIYF
TRBV14	16	.	TRBJ2-6	CASSQYLGVGANVLTF
TRBV4-1	15	.	TRBJ1-2	CASSQGGKGDYGYTF
TRBV19	15	once	TRBJ1-6	CASSIGTGRRSPLHF
TRBV10-3	18	.	TRBJ1-2	CAISESIFETETNYGYTF
TRBV7-9	14	.	TRBJ1-5	CASSLPGGHQPQHF
TRBV10-3	16	.	TRBJ1-1	CATLYEGGSLNTEAFF
TRBV19	15	.	TRBJ1-5	CASSREAYLSQPQHF
TRBV28	15	.	TRBJ1-6	CASSSGQGTNSPLHF
TRBV13	16	few	TRBJ1-1	CASSSVTGNMNTEAFF
TRBV7-9	12	.	TRBJ1-3	CASSGQRNTIYF
TRBV7-9	14	.	TRBJ1-5	CASSYRAWVQPQHF
TRBV27	13	.	TRBJ1-2	CASRDRDATGYTF
TRBV2	16	.	TRBJ2-1	CASSPPRGGSYNEQFF
TRBV7-9	14	.	TRBJ1-6	CASSLEQPGSPLHF
TRBV10-3	14	.	TRBJ1-5	CAISIQGGGEAQHF
TRBV29-1	13	.	TRBJ1-4	CSVEGTGGEKLFF
TRBV7-2	16	.	TRBJ2-7	CASSLDSRTFSYEQYF
TRBV5-1	13	.	TRBJ2-7	CASGQGGSYEQYF
TRBV14	11	.	TRBJ1-4	CASWGDEKLFF
TRBV18	12	few	TRBJ1-1	CASAGMNTEAFF
TRBV29-1	13	few	TRBJ1-1	CSVDRHMNTEAFF
TRBV19	15	.	TRBJ2-4	CASSIGQDRAPPRYF
TRBV5-1	15	.	TRBJ1-1	CASSLMGQGGTEAFF
TRBV7-9	16	few	TRBJ2-2	CASSLSQGYDTGELFF
TRBV7-9	17	.	TRBJ2-3	CASSLGWPEGAIDTQYF